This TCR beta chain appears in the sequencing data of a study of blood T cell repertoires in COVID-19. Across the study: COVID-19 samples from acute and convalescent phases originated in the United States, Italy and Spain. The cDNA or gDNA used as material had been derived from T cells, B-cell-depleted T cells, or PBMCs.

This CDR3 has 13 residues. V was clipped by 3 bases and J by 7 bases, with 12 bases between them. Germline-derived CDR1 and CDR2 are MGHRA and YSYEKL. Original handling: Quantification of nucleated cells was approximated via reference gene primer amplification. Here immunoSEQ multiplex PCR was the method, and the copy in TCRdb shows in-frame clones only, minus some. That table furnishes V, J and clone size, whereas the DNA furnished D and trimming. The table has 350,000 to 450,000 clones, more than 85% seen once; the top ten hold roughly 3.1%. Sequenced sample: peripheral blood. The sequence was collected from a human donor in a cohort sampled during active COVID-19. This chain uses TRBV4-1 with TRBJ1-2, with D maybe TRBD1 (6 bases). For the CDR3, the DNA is TGCGCCAGCAGCCAGGGGACGACAGGTGGCTACACCTTC. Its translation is CASSQGTTGGYTF.